This TCR beta chain was captured in a study of blood T cell repertoires in COVID-19. At the level of the study: Nucleic acid was either cDNA or gDNA, and it came from T cells, B-cell-depleted T cells, or PBMCs.

CDR1 and CDR2 from the germline V gene are SEHNR and FQNEAQ (reference sequence). The CDR3 totals 13 residues. Deletions cut 5 bases from V and 2 bases from J, with 10 bases between. In the source study's methods: Using reference gene primer amplification, nucleated cell counts were estimated. TCRdb's copy holds only in-frame clones and misses some; the assay was immunoSEQ multiplex PCR. V and J calls and clone size are copied from that table; D and trimming were computed from the DNA. The top ten hold 3% to 4% of the sample, which has approximately 260,000 clones, more than 75% seen once. The origin of this receptor is a woman between 35 and 50 years old with acute COVID-19. The chain links TRBV7-9 to TRBJ2-7, with D possibly TRBD1 on 5 matching bases. Material: PBMCs or T cells enriched from blood (not recorded which). The CDR3 sequence is CASSRQPTYEQYF. CDR3 nucleotides: TGTGCCAGCAGCCGACAGCCTACCTACGAGCAGTACTTC.